This T cell receptor beta chain is from a study of T cell responses to AZD1222 COVID-19 vaccine. Points on this clone: What it binds is unknown.

V was shortened by 6 bases and J by 4 bases, with 22 bases between the two germline ends. The CDR3 covers 16 residues. Germline lookup yields CDR1 SGHRS and CDR2 YFSETQ. Produced via immunoSEQ multiplex PCR; TCRdb's table is partial and in-frame only. The sample lists about 150,000 clones; 80% to 95% were seen once. General observations from the study: Spike-wide coverage was observed for vaccine-associated CD4 TCRs, with dominant responses at 160-218 and 743-854. White British donors predominated, females outnumbered males, and clonal diversity was possibly underestimated. Just a handful of AZD1222 recipients tested seropositive at baseline.

The chain is built from TRBV5-1 and TRBJ2-5; either TRBD1 or TRBD2 may fit D (5 bases each). This receptor was taken from an adult in good health. The starting material was peripheral blood, obtained on day 0 of AZD1222 vaccination. The chain's CDR3 is CASTLPAGTQAETQYF. The CDR3 DNA reads as TGCGCCAGCACCCTACCGGCCGGGACGCAGGCAGAGACCCAGTACTTC.